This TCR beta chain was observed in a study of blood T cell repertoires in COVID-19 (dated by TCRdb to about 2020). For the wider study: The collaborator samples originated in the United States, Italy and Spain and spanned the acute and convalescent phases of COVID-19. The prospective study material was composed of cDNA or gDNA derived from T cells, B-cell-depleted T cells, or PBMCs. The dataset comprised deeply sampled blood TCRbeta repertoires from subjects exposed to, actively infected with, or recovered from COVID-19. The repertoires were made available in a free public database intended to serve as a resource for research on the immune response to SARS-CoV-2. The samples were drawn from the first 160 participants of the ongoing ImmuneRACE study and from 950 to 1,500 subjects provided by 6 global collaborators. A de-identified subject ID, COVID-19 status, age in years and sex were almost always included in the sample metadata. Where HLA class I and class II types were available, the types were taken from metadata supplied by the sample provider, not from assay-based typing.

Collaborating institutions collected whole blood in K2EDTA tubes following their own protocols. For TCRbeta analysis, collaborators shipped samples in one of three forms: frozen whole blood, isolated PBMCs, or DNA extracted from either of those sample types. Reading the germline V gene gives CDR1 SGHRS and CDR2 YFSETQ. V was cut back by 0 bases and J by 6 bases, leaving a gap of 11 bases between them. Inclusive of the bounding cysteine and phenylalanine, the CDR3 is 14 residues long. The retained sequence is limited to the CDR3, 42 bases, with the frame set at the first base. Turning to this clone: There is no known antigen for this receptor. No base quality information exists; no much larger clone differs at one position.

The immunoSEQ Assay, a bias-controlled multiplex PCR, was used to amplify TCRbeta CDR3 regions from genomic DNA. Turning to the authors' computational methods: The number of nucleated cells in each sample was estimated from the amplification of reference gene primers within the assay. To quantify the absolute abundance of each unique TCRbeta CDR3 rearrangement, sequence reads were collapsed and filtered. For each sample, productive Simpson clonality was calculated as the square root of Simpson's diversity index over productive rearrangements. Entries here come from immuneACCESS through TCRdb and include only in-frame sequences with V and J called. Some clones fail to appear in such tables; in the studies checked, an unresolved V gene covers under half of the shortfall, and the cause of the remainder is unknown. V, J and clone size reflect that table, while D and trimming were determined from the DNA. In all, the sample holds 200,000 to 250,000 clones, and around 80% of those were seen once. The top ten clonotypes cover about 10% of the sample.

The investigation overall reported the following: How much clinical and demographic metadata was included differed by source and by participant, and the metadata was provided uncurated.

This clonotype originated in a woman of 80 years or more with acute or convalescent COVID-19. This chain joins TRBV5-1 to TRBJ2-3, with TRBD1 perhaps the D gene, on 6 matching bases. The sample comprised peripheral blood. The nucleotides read TGCGCCAGCAGCTTGGCTGGGGGCGCCGATACGCAGTATTTT. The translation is CASSLAGGADTQYF.